This T cell receptor beta chain derives from a study of blood T cell repertoires in COVID-19 (dated by TCRdb to 2018 to 2020). Regarding the complete study: Samples from collaborators originated in the United States, Italy and Spain and spanned both the acute and convalescent phases of COVID-19. Samples came from the ongoing ImmuneRACE study (first 160 participants) plus 1,254 subjects from 6 global collaborators. Nearly every sample came with metadata listing a de-identified subject ID, COVID-19 status, age in years and sex. Where available, HLA class I and class II types were taken from metadata supplied by the sample provider and were not determined by assay-based typing. The repertoires were made available in a free public database intended to serve as a resource for research on the immune response to SARS-CoV-2. The prospective study material was composed of cDNA or gDNA derived from T cells, B-cell-depleted T cells, or PBMCs. Deeply sampled blood TCRbeta repertoires from subjects exposed to, actively infected with, or recovered from COVID-19 were included in the dataset.

From the cysteine up to the phenylalanine, the CDR3 has a length of 20 residues. The sequence is cut down to CDR3 DNA, 60 bases in frame from base 1. Compared with germline, V lacks 3 bases and J lacks 0 bases; bases without a gene match: 16. The germline V gene specifies MDHEN as CDR1 and SYDVKM as CDR2. In the prospective study, participants were 18 to 89 years old, resided in fewer than 25 geographic areas of the United States, and were enrolled through a virtual design. Cohort assignment in the prospective study relied on participant-reported clinical history from a screening survey and a study questionnaire. Recovered participants in ImmuneRACE Cohort 3 were defined by two consecutive negative NP/OP PCR tests, clearance by a healthcare professional, or resolution of symptoms. Mobile phlebotomists in the prospective study collected whole blood, serum and a nasopharyngeal or oropharyngeal swab from every participant. Participants in the prospective study had the option to provide additional blood draws and questionnaires over an approximately 2-month period. Blood samples from the prospective study were shipped frozen or at room temperature prior to DNA extraction.

Points the paper makes about the study in general: Clinical and demographic metadata were provided uncurated, with the amount varying by source and participant.

The immunoSEQ Assay, a bias-controlled multiplex PCR, was used to amplify TCRbeta CDR3 regions from genomic DNA. In the paper's pipeline: The number of nucleated cells in each sample was estimated from the amplification of reference gene primers within the assay. To quantify the absolute abundance of each unique TCRbeta CDR3 rearrangement, sequence reads were collapsed and filtered. For each sample, productive Simpson clonality was calculated by taking the square root of Simpson's diversity index across productive rearrangements. This is the immuneACCESS table as TCRdb keeps it, with only in-frame sequences that have V and J called. A part of the clones is gone; compared with another copy, unresolved V genes explain less than half, and the rest is unexplained. The V and J calls and clone size are taken from that table; D and trimming were inferred from the DNA. The sample has approximately 290,000 clones on record, approximately 83% of them singletons. The ten largest clones represent more than 4% of the sample.

On this clone: Its antigen remains unidentified. Within one base of it there is no much larger clone, and no base qualities were kept.

Sequenced input: PBMCs or T cells enriched from blood (not recorded which). The TCR comes from a woman in her 30s who had recovered from COVID-19. The chain is assembled from TRBV28 and TRBJ2-3; 9 bases in between match TRBD2. For the CDR3, the sequence is CASSFPLKAGGPRSTDTQYF. The sequenced DNA is TGTGCCAGCAGTTTCCCCCTCAAGGCGGGGGGGCCGCGAAGCACAGATACGCAGTATTTT. The full variable domain, completed from the reference TRBV28 and TRBJ2-3 proteins outside the CDR3, reads DVKVTQSSRYLVKRTGEKVFLECVQDMDHENMFWYRQDPGLGLRLIYFSYDVKMKEKGDIPEGYSVSREKKERFSLILESASTNQTSMYLCASSFPLKAGGPRSTDTQYFGPGTRLTVL.